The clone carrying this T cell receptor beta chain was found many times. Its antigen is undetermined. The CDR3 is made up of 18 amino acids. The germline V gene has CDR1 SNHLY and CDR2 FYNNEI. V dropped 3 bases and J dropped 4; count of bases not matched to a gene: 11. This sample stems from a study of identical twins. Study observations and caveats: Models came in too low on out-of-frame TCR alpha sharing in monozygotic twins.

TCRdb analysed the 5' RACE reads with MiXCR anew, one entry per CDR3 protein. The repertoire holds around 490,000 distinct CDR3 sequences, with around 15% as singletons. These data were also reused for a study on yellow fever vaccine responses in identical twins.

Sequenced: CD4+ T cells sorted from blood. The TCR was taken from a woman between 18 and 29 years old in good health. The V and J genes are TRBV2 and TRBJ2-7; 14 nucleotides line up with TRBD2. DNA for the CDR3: TGTGCCAGCAGTGACGTCGGACTAGCGGGAGGTCCTACGTACGAGCAGTACTTC. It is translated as CASSDVGLAGGPTYEQYF.